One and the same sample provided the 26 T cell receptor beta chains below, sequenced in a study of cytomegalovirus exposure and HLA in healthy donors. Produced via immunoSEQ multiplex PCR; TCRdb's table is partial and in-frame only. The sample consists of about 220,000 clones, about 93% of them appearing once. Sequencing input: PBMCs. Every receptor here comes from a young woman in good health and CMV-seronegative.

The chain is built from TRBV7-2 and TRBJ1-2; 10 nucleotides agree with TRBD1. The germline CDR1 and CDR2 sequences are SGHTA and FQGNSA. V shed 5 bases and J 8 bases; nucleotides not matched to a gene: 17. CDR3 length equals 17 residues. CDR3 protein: CASSPHRDRGLRGGYTF. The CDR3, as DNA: TGTGCCAGCAGCCCCCACCGGGACAGGGGACTTCGAGGGGGCTACACCTTC.

CDR3 in amino acids: CASSHRDGRDGYTF. In DNA, the CDR3 is TGTGCCAGCAGTCACCGGGACGGGAGAGATGGCTACACCTTC. V and J are TRBV6-5 and TRBJ1-2, with TRBD1 as a possible D gene (5 bases). V lost 5 bases and J 6 bases, leaving 16 bases between the germline ends. CDR3 length: 14 amino acids. Germline CDR1 reads MNHEY; CDR2 reads SVGAGI.

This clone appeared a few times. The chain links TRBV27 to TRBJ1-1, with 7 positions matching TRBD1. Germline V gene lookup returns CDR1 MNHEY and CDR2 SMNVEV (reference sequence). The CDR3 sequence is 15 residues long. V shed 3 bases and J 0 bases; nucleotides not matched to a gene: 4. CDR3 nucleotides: TGTGCCAGCAGTTTCGGGACAGCGATGAACACTGAAGCTTTCTTT. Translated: CASSFGTAMNTEAFF.

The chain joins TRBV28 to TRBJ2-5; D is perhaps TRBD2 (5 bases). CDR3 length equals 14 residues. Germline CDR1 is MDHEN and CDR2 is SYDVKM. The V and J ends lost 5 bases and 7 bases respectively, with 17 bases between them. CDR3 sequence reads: CASSRNFGEGTQYF. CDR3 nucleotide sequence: TGTGCCAGCAGTAGGAACTTCGGGGAAGGGACCCAGTACTTC.

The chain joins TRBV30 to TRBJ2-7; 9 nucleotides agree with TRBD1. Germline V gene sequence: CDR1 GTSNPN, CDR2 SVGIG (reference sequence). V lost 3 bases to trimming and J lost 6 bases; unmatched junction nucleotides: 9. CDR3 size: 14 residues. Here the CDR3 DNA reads TGTGCCTGGAGGGCCGGACAGGGGTTTGTCGAGCAGTACTTC. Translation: CAWRAGQGFVEQYF.

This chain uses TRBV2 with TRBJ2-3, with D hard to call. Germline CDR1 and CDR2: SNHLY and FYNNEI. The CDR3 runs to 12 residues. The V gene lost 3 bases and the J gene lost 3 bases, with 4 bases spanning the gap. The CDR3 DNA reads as TGTGCCAGCAGTGATTTAACAGATACGCAGTATTTT. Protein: CASSDLTDTQYF.

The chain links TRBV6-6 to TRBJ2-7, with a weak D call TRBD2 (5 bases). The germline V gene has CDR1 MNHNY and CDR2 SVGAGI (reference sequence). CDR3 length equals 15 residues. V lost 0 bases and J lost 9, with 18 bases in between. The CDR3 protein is CASSYSGEPTTGQYF. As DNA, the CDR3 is TGTGCCAGCAGTTACTCCGGGGAACCTACTACTGGGCAGTACTTC.

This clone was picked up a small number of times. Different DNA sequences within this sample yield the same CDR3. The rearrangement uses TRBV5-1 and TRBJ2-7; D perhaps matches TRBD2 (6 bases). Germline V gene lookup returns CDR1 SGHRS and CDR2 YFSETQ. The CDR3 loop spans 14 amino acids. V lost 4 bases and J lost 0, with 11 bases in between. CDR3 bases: TGCGCCAGCAGCAGGGACTCGGTCTCCTACGAGCAGTACTTC. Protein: CASSRDSVSYEQYF.

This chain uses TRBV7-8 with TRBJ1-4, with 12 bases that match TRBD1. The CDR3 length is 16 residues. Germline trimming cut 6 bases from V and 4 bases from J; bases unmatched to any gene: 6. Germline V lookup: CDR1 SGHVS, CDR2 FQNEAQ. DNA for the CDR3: TGTGCCAGCAGTCCCGGGACAGGGGGCGATAATGAAAAACTGTTTTTT. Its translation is CASSPGTGGDNEKLFF. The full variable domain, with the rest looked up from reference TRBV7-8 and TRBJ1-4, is GAGVSQSPRYKVAKRGQDVALRCDPISGHVSLFWYQQALGQGPEFLTYFQNEAQLDKSGLPSDRFFAERPEGSVSTLKIQRTQQEDSAVYLCASSPGTGGDNEKLFFGSGTQLSVL.

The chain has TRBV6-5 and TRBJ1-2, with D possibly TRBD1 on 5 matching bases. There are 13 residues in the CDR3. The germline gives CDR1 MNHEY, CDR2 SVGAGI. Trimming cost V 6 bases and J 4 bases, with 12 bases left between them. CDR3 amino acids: CASRSDSSYGYTF. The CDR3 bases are TGTGCCAGCAGGTCCGACAGCTCCTATGGCTACACCTTC.

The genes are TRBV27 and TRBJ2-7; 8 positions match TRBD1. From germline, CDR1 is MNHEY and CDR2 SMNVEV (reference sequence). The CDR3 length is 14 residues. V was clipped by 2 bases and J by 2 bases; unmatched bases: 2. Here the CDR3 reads CASSLLGQAYEQYF. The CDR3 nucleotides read TGTGCCAGCAGTTTACTGGGACAGGCCTACGAGCAGTACTTC.

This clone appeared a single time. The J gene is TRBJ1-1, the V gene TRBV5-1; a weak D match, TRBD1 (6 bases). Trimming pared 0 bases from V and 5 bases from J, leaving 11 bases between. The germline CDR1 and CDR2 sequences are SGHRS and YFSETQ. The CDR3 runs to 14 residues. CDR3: CASSLEQGRTEAFF. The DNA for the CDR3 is TGCGCCAGCAGCTTGGAACAGGGTAGGACTGAAGCTTTCTTT.

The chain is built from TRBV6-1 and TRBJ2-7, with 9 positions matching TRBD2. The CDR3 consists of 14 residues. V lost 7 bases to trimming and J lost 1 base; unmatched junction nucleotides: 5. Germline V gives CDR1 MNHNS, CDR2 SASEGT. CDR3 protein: CASIDGLASYEQYF. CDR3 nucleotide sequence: TGTGCCAGCATTGACGGACTAGCGTCCTACGAGCAGTACTTC.

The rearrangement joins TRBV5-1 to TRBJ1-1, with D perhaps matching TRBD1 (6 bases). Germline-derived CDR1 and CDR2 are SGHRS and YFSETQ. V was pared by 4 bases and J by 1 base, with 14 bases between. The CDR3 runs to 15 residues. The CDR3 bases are TGCGCCAGCAGCCCCGACAGGTTACGGAACACTGAAGCTTTCTTT. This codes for CASSPDRLRNTEAFF.

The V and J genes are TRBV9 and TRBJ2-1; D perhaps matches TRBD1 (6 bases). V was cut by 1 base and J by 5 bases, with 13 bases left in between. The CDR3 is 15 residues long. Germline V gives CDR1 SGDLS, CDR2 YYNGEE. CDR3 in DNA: TGTGCCAGCAGCGTACACAGGGTTCCTGACAATGAGCAGTTCTTC. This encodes CASSVHRVPDNEQFF.

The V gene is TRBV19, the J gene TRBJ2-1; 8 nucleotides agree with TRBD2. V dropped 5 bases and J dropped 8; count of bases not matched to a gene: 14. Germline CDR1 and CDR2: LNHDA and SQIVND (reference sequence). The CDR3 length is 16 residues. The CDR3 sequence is CASSSQIAGRGDEQFF. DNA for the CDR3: TGTGCCAGTAGTTCTCAAATAGCGGGGAGGGGCGATGAGCAGTTCTTC.

The CDR3 spells CASSAPTSGRAQETQYF. DNA for the CDR3: TGTGCCAGCAGCGCCCCGACTAGCGGGAGGGCCCAAGAGACCCAGTACTTC. V and J are TRBV5-5 and TRBJ2-5, with 14 bases that match TRBD2. V was clipped by 4 bases and J by 1 base; unmatched bases: 6. There are 17 residues in the CDR3. The germline V gene has CDR1 SGHKS and CDR2 YYEKEE (reference sequence).

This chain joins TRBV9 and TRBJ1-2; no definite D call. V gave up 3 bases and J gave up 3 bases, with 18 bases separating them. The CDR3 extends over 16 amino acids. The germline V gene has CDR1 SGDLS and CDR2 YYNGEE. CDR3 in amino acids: CASSANGDLRDYGYTF. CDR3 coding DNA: TGTGCCAGCAGCGCAAACGGAGACCTGAGGGACTATGGCTACACCTTC.

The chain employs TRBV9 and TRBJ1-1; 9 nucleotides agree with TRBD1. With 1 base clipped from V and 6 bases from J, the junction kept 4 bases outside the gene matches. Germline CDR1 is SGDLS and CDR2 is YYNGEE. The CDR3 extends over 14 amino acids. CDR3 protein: CASSVRGQGAEAFF. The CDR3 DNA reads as TGTGCCAGCAGCGTAAGGGGACAGGGTGCTGAAGCTTTCTTT.

The chain's CDR3 is CASSSRGLAAPYNEQFF. CDR3 sequence (DNA): TGCGCCAGCAGCTCCCGGGGGCTAGCGGCCCCCTACAATGAGCAGTTCTTC. This rearrangement joins TRBV5-1 to TRBJ2-1; a possible D gene is TRBD2 (7 bases). Germline V gives CDR1 SGHRS, CDR2 YFSETQ. This CDR3 has 17 amino acids. Trimming pared 3 bases from V and 2 bases from J, leaving 18 bases between.

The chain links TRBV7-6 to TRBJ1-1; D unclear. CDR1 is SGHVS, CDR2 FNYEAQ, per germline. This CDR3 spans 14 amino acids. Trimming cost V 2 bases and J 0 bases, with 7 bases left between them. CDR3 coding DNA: TGTGCCAGCAGCTTAAATAGAGTGAACACTGAAGCTTTCTTT. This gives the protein CASSLNRVNTEAFF.

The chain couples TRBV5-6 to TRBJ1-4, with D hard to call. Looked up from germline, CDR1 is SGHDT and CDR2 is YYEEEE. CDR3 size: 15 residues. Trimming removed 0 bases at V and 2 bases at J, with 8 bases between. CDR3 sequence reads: CASSLASQTNEKLFF. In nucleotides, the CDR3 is TGTGCCAGCAGCTTGGCCAGTCAGACTAATGAAAAACTGTTTTTT.

The DNA for the CDR3 is TGTGCAAGTCGCTTAGCGCAGAGTACGCGGAGGGGCACTGAAGCTTTCTTT. Encoded protein: CASRLAQSTRRGTEAFF. The chain combines TRBV12-2 with TRBJ1-1. TRBV12-2 is described as a pseudogene. CDR3 size: 17 residues.

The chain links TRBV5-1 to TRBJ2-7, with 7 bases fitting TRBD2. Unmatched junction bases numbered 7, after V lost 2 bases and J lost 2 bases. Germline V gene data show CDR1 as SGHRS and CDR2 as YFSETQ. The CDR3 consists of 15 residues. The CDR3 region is CASSFGSGGTYEQYF. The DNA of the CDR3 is TGCGCCAGCAGCTTCGGATCGGGAGGAACCTACGAGCAGTACTTC.

The CDR3 here is CASSMTSHNEQFF. The CDR3 nucleotides are TGTGCCAGTAGTATGACTAGCCACAATGAGCAGTTCTTC. The chain carries TRBV19 and TRBJ2-1; 7 nucleotides line up with TRBD2. V lost 3 bases, J lost 5 bases, and 1 base stayed unmatched. This CDR3 comprises 13 residues. Germline values: CDR1 LNHDA, CDR2 SQIVND (reference sequence).

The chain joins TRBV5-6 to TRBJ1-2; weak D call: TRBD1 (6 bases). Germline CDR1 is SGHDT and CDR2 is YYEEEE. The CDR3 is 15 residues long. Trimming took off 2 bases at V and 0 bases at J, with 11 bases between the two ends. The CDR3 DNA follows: TGTGCCAGCAGCTTTGGACAGACAACTAACTATGGCTACACCTTC. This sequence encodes CASSFGQTTNYGYTF.